This passage covers 16 T cell receptor beta chains from one sample sequenced in a study of post-analysis software for immune sequencing data. Their antigens are not known. Carried by the TCR beta cDNA libraries were unique molecular identifiers. MiXCR, applied by TCRdb to the PCR reads, yields one record per CDR3 protein. The sample shows around 710,000 distinct CDR3 sequences, roughly 46% of them seen only once. Study conclusions and caveats: Included in a set of about 5 TRBV segments more frequent in patients than controls were TRBV5-6, TRBV5-1 and TRBV20-1.

The sequenced material came from blood. These TCRs come from a girl aged 10 to 17 with multiple sclerosis.

This chain connects TRBV15 to TRBJ2-3; tentative D call: TRBD1 (5 bases). CDR3 length: 16 residues. Germline V gene lookup returns CDR1 LNHNV and CDR2 YYDKDF (reference sequence). Trimming stripped 5 bases from V and 0 bases from J, with 15 bases between. CDR3 bases: TGTGCCACCAGCGTGGGGCGTGGAGCTAGCACAGATACGCAGTATTTT. Its translation: CATSVGRGASTDTQYF.

In DNA, the CDR3 is TGTGCCGGGGGGGCGGGATTAACAGATACGCAGTATTTT. It translates to CAGGAGLTDTQYF. The V call is TRBV7-2, the J call TRBJ2-3; maybe TRBD2 (7 bases). Trimming stripped 11 bases from V and 3 bases from J, with 15 bases between. The CDR3 totals 13 residues. Germline V gene data show CDR1 as SGHTA and CDR2 as FQGNSA.

The chain employs TRBV20-1 and TRBJ2-7; the D is unclear. The V and J ends lost 3 bases and 2 bases respectively, with 11 bases between them. Germline values: CDR1 DFQATT, CDR2 SNEGSKA (reference sequence). This CDR3 has 13 amino acids. The CDR3 sequence: CSARPPNTYEQYF. CDR3 coding DNA: TGCAGTGCTAGGCCCCCGAATACCTACGAGCAGTACTTC.

The sample holds one count of this clonotype. V usage is TRBV3-1 and J usage is TRBJ2-3; D gene uncertain. The germline CDR1 and CDR2 sequences are LGHDT and YNNKEL (reference sequence). Trimming stripped 4 bases from V and 0 bases from J, with 14 bases between. The CDR3 consists of 16 residues. The CDR3 DNA reads TGTGCCAGCAGCCTGCAGGACGGAACTAGCACAGATACGCAGTATTTT. Translating gives CASSLQDGTSTDTQYF.

This clonotype has only one observation. The chain recombines TRBV7-6 with TRBJ1-1; D is unclear. This CDR3 has 14 amino acids. V was cut by 1 base and J by 1 base, with 7 bases left in between. Germline-derived CDR1 and CDR2 are SGHVS and FNYEAQ. The CDR3 reads CASSLVMGNTEAFF. In DNA, the CDR3 is TGTGCCAGCAGCTTAGTTATGGGGAACACTGAAGCTTTCTTT. The full variable domain, rest sourced from reference TRBV7-6 and TRBJ1-1, is GAGVSQSPRYKVTKRGQDVALRCDPISGHVSLYWYRQALGQGPEFLTYFNYEAQQDKSGLPNDRFSAERPEGSISTLTIQRTEQRDSAMYRCASSLVMGNTEAFFGQGTRLTVV.

J is TRBJ1-4 and V is TRBV5-1; D is undetermined. V lost 0 bases and J 5 bases, leaving 14 bases between the germline ends. Germline CDR1 and CDR2: SGHRS and YFSETQ. The CDR3 covers 16 residues. The CDR3 DNA sequence: TGCGCCAGCAGCTTGGGGGCCGGGGTAGGGAATGAAAAACTGTTTTTT. Amino acids: CASSLGAGVGNEKLFF. Supplemented by reference TRBV5-1 and TRBJ1-4, the full variable domain reads KAGVTQTPRYLIKTRGQQVTLSCSPISGHRSVSWYQQTPGQGLQFLFEYFSETQRNKGNFPGRFSGRQFSNSRSEMNVSTLELGDSALYLCASSLGAGVGNEKLFFGSGTQLSVL.

V gene TRBV2 combines with J gene TRBJ2-1, with D possibly being TRBD2 (6 bases). V lost 2 bases, J lost 9 bases, and 17 bases lay in between. The CDR3 runs 15 residues. Per germline, CDR1 SNHLY and CDR2 FYNNEI. CDR3 coding DNA: TGTGCCAGCAGTGAATTTAGTCAGCGGCGGGGTGAGCAGTTCTTC. As protein: CASSEFSQRRGEQFF.

This clonotype was picked up a small number of times. This chain uses TRBV12-3 or TRBV12-4 with TRBJ2-7; 9 nucleotides agree with TRBD2. Unmatched junction bases numbered 4, after V lost 3 bases and J lost 4 bases. The CDR3 contains 14 residues. In DNA form, the CDR3 reads TGTGCCAGCAGTTTCGGGCGGGAGGGGTACGAGCAGTACTTC. Its translation: CASSFGREGYEQYF.

This clonotype has a handful of counts. The chain joins TRBV4-2 to TRBJ2-1; 12 bases align to TRBD2. The germline V gene has CDR1 LGHNA and CDR2 YNFKEQ. The CDR3 runs 18 residues. V lost 4 bases, J lost 7 bases, and 14 bases stayed unmatched. The CDR3 is CASSPLPRTSGRPNEQFF. CDR3 nucleotides: TGTGCCAGCAGCCCCCTCCCGCGAACTAGCGGGAGGCCGAATGAGCAGTTCTTC.

This clonotype has a handful of counts. The CDR3 nucleotides read TGTGCCAGCAGCTCACTGGGGGCGGGGGTCGGGATGGAAGCTTTCTTT. Its translation is CASSSLGAGVGMEAFF. The gene calls are TRBV6-6 and TRBJ1-1; weak D call: TRBD1 (6 bases). Looked up from germline, CDR1 is MNHNY and CDR2 is SVGAGI (reference sequence). This CDR3 has 16 residues. Deletions cut 6 bases from V and 8 bases from J, with 25 bases between.

This clonotype showed up just a few times. The chain couples TRBV7-9 to TRBJ2-4, with D possibly TRBD2 on 5 matching bases. The J call is in doubt because the DNA end fits TRBJ2-7 better. Germline V gene lookup returns CDR1 SEHNR and CDR2 FQNEAQ (reference sequence). The CDR3 extends over 12 amino acids. The CDR3 loop reads CASSLERDEQYF. The CDR3 DNA reads as TGTGCCAGCAGCTTAGAGAGGGACGAGCAGTACTTC.

The chain employs TRBV3-1 and TRBJ2-4; the match to TRBD2 covers 7 bases. The germline gives CDR1 LGHDT, CDR2 YNNKEL (reference sequence). V shed 4 bases and J 3 bases; nucleotides not matched to a gene: 6. The CDR3 sequence is 15 residues long. The CDR3 DNA reads as TGTGCCAGCAGCCGTGCGGGAGATAGCAAAAACATTCAGTACTTC. Amino acid sequence: CASSRAGDSKNIQYF. The whole variable domain, remainder taken from reference TRBV3-1 and TRBJ2-4, is DTAVSQTPKYLVTQMGNDKSIKCEQNLGHDTMYWYKQDSKKFLKIMFSYNNKELIINETVPNRFSPKSPDKAHLNLHINSLELGDSAVYFCASSRAGDSKNIQYFGAGTRLSVL.

This clonotype was seen more than once but under ten times. The chain has TRBV7-6 and TRBJ1-1, with no clear D. Per germline, CDR1 SGHVS and CDR2 FNYEAQ. This CDR3 spans 13 amino acids. V was pared by 2 bases and J by 3 bases, with 7 bases between. CDR3 residues: CASSLRPHTEAFF. The CDR3, as DNA: TGTGCCAGCAGCTTAAGACCCCACACTGAAGCTTTCTTT. The full variable domain, in which reference TRBV7-6 and TRBJ1-1 provide the parts outside the CDR3, is GAGVSQSPRYKVTKRGQDVALRCDPISGHVSLYWYRQALGQGPEFLTYFNYEAQQDKSGLPNDRFSAERPEGSISTLTIQRTEQRDSAMYRCASSLRPHTEAFFGQGTRLTVV.

The rearrangement uses TRBV7-9 and TRBJ2-5; D is uncertain. CDR1 SEHNR and CDR2 FQNEAQ come from the germline V gene (reference sequence). The CDR3 covers 15 residues. Trimming removed 5 bases from V and 0 bases from J, with 13 bases in between. CDR3 protein: CASSPPTEYQETQYF. The DNA of the CDR3 is TGTGCCAGCAGCCCCCCAACAGAGTACCAAGAGACCCAGTACTTC.

In this sample, this clonotype turned up once. The gene calls are TRBV5-1 and TRBJ2-7; D possibly corresponds to TRBD1 (6 bases). This CDR3 has 14 amino acids. Germline V lookup: CDR1 SGHRS, CDR2 YFSETQ. V gave up 4 bases and J gave up 2 bases, with 13 bases separating them. In nucleotides, the CDR3 is TGCGCCAGCAGCGGTTCGGACAGTCCCTACGAGCAGTACTTC. Translation gives CASSGSDSPYEQYF.

This clonotype appeared a few times. This rearrangement joins TRBV6-1 to TRBJ2-7; 7 bases are shared with TRBD1. Looked up from germline, CDR1 is MNHNS and CDR2 is SASEGT. V shed 5 bases and J 3 bases; nucleotides not matched to a gene: 10. The CDR3 covers 15 residues. The CDR3 sequence: CASSFPGQHDYEQYF. CDR3 nucleotide sequence: TGTGCCAGCAGTTTTCCGGGACAGCACGACTACGAGCAGTACTTC.